This entry lists 32 T cell receptor beta chains sequenced from one sample in a study of graft-versus-host responses after intestinal transplantation. These TCRs' antigens remain unknown. Only in-frame clones appear in the TCRdb table, and some are missing; sequencing was by immunoSEQ multiplex PCR. The sample consists of about 50,000 clones, 85% to 95% of them appearing once. Sequenced material: unstimulated CD4+ T cells sorted from spleen or lymph node cells, taken before transplant. These receptors all come from a human donor who was the organ donor for an intestinal transplant.

The chain couples TRBV11-2 to TRBJ2-6, with a tentative D call TRBD2 (6 bases). Trimming took 1 base from V and 3 from J, leaving 13 bases between them. The CDR3 consists of 17 residues. CDR1 is SGHAT and CDR2 is FQNNGV in the germline V gene. The CDR3 DNA follows: TGTGCCAGCAGCTTAGCATGGGGGGAAGGTGGGGCCAACGTCCTGACTTTC. Its protein product is CASSLAWGEGGANVLTF.

The V and J genes are TRBV18 and TRBJ2-7; a possible D gene is TRBD2 (7 bases). Germline loops: CDR1 KGHSH, CDR2 LQKENI. Trimming left V 6 bases short and J 1 base short, with 10 bases between. This CDR3 region has 13 residues. The CDR3 here is CASSEGGSYEQYF. The CDR3 nucleotides read TGTGCCAGCTCGGAGGGGGGGTCCTACGAGCAGTACTTC.

This clone was recorded once. V usage is TRBV29-1 and J usage is TRBJ2-3; 7 bases are a match to TRBD2. Germline V gene lookup returns CDR1 SQVTM and CDR2 ANQGSEA. Trimming at V came to 4 bases and at J to 3 bases, leaving 10 bases not matched to a gene. The CDR3 has 15 amino acids. Here the CDR3 reads CSVVLASGNTDTQYF. CDR3 nucleotide sequence: TGCAGCGTTGTGTTGGCTAGCGGCAATACAGATACGCAGTATTTT.

Remarks on this clone: This CDR3 is also generated by other DNA sequences in the sample. This chain links TRBV4-2 with TRBJ2-1, with D unresolved. Germline V gene data show CDR1 as LGHNA and CDR2 as YNFKEQ. This CDR3 has 14 residues. Between the trimmed V and J ends, which lost 0 bases and 1 base, there was a span of 4 bases. CDR3 sequence (DNA): TGTGCCAGCAGCCAAGACAGTTCCTACAATGAGCAGTTCTTC. Amino acid sequence: CASSQDSSYNEQFF.

The V gene is TRBV11-1, the J gene TRBJ1-2; 11 nucleotides match TRBD1. The CDR3 extends over 14 amino acids. The V and J ends lost 4 bases and 4 bases, in that order; junction bases with no gene match: 2. Germline CDR1 reads SGHAT; CDR2 reads FQDESV (reference sequence). The CDR3 here is CASSSDRGPYGYTF. The CDR3 nucleotides are TGTGCCAGCAGCTCGGACAGGGGGCCCTATGGCTACACCTTC.

In DNA, the CDR3 is TGTGCCAGCTCACCGGTCGGGACAGGTATTTACGAGCAGTACTTC. The encoded protein is CASSPVGTGIYEQYF. This sequence joins TRBV18 and TRBJ2-7; the match to TRBD1 covers 8 bases. The CDR3 has 15 amino acids. Germline values: CDR1 KGHSH, CDR2 LQKENI. V lost 3 bases to trimming and J lost 4 bases; unmatched junction nucleotides: 8.

The V gene is TRBV5-6, the J gene TRBJ2-1, with 14 bases lining up with TRBD2. Trimming at V came to 4 bases and at J to 8 bases, leaving 2 bases not matched to a gene. CDR3 length: 14 amino acids. From germline, CDR1 is SGHDT and CDR2 YYEEEE. In nucleotides, the CDR3 is TGTGCCAGCAGCGGGACTAGCGGGAGCTATGAGCAGTTCTTC. Amino acids: CASSGTSGSYEQFF.

The chain combines TRBV20-1 with TRBJ1-5; D is uncertain. This CDR3 is 11 amino acids long. Trimming shortened V by 2 bases and J by 6 bases, and 5 bases separated the two germline ends. CDR1 DFQATT and CDR2 SNEGSKA come from the germline V gene (reference sequence). CDR3 loop: CSARIGQPQHF. The CDR3 nucleotides are TGCAGTGCTAGAATCGGTCAGCCCCAGCATTTT.

The chain carries TRBV30 and TRBJ2-5, with D unclear. V was shortened by 2 bases and J by 5 bases, with 6 bases between the two germline ends. CDR1 and CDR2 (germline): GTSNPN, SVGIG (reference sequence). The CDR3 is 11 residues long. CDR3 sequence reads: CAWSNGETQYF. In nucleotides, the CDR3 is TGTGCCTGGAGTAATGGGGAGACCCAGTACTTC. Based on the CDR3 plus reference TRBV30 and TRBJ2-5, the full variable domain is SQTIHQWPATLVQPVGSPLSLECTVEGTSNPNLYWYRQAAGRGLQLLFYSVGIGQISSEVPQNLSASRPQDRQFILSSKKLLLSDSGFYLCAWSNGETQYFGPGTRLLVL.

The chain combines TRBV6-6 with TRBJ2-3, with 12 nucleotides matching TRBD2. This CDR3 is built from 16 residues. Trimming removed 6 bases from V and 2 bases from J; junction bases left unmatched: 6. From germline, CDR1 is MNHNY and CDR2 SVGAGI (reference sequence). CDR3 in amino acids: CASSVRLAGVTDTQYF. The CDR3 coding sequence is TGTGCCAGCAGCGTTCGACTAGCGGGAGTCACAGATACGCAGTATTTT.

This rearrangement joins TRBV15 to TRBJ2-1; 14 bases map to TRBD2. Trimming removed 0 bases from V and 0 bases from J; junction bases left unmatched: 7. Germline V gene sequence: CDR1 LNHNV, CDR2 YYDKDF (reference sequence). The CDR3 is 20 amino acids. The CDR3 loop is CATSRDSGLAGVTSYNEQFF. The DNA of the CDR3 is TGTGCCACCAGCAGAGATTCGGGACTAGCGGGGGTGACCTCCTACAATGAGCAGTTCTTC.

The gene calls are TRBV9 and TRBJ2-1; 7 bases are a match to TRBD1. J was trimmed by 2 bases and V by 6 bases; bases with no gene match: 8. Germline loops: CDR1 SGDLS, CDR2 YYNGEE. CDR3 length: 15 residues. The CDR3 reads CASTLGTETYNEQFF. CDR3 sequence (DNA): TGTGCCAGCACCCTGGGGACAGAGACCTACAATGAGCAGTTCTTC.

CDR3 sequence reads: CASSKSGRTYEQYF. CDR3 DNA: TGTGCCAGTAGTAAGAGCGGGAGGACCTACGAGCAGTACTTC. V and J are TRBV19 and TRBJ2-5, with TRBD2 matching over 9 bases. The DNA end is more similar to TRBJ2-7, so the J call may be wrong. Germline CDR1 reads LNHDA; CDR2 reads SQIVND (reference sequence). The CDR3 contains 14 residues.

The chain links TRBV29-1 to TRBJ2-1, with D perhaps matching TRBD2 (6 bases). V was pared by 5 bases and J by 9 bases, with 17 bases between. This CDR3 has 13 amino acids. The germline CDR1 and CDR2 sequences are SQVTM and ANQGSEA. The CDR3 bases are TGCAGCGTTTCCGGGACTTTCGCCGGTGAGCAGTTCTTC. Protein: CSVSGTFAGEQFF.

The genes are TRBV28 and TRBJ2-7, with 10 positions matching TRBD1. V gave up 4 bases and J gave up 6 bases; unmatched junction bases: 9. The CDR3 is 15 amino acids. Germline lookup yields CDR1 MDHEN and CDR2 SYDVKM. CDR3 coding DNA: TGTGCCAGCAGTTCCCCCCGACAGGGGGCGGGCGAGCAGTACTTC. Protein product: CASSSPRQGAGEQYF. Variable domain in full (rest from reference TRBV28 and TRBJ2-7): DVKVTQSSRYLVKRTGEKVFLECVQDMDHENMFWYRQDPGLGLRLIYFSYDVKMKEKGDIPEGYSVSREKKERFSLILESASTNQTSMYLCASSSPRQGAGEQYFGPGTRLTVT.

This chain uses TRBV30 with TRBJ1-1, with D uncertain. Germline-derived CDR1 and CDR2 are GTSNPN and SVGIG (reference sequence). Trimming left V 4 bases short and J 3 bases short, with 15 bases between. This CDR3 has 14 amino acids. The CDR3 region has the DNA TGTGCCTGGACCCTCAGGCTTATGGACACTGAAGCTTTCTTT. It specifies CAWTLRLMDTEAFF.

The J gene is TRBJ1-2, the V gene TRBV13, with TRBD1 matching over 8 bases. J gave up 5 bases and V 0 bases, and 5 bases lay outside the gene matches. The CDR3 consists of 15 residues. From germline, CDR1 is PRHDT and CDR2 FYEKMQ (reference sequence). CDR3: CASSLGLDRAYGYTF. The CDR3 coding sequence is TGTGCCAGCAGCTTAGGCCTGGACAGGGCTTATGGCTACACCTTC.

The V and J genes are TRBV28 and TRBJ2-4; TRBD2 aligns across 7 bases. Trimming removed 5 bases from V and 6 bases from J; junction bases left unmatched: 13. CDR1 is MDHEN and CDR2 is SYDVKM in the germline V gene. This CDR3 is built from 16 residues. CDR3 in DNA: TGTGCCAGCAGTGACCCTTTTGAGGGAGGGAGAAACATTCAGTACTTC. Encoded protein: CASSDPFEGGRNIQYF.

This sequence joins TRBV28 and TRBJ2-1; 7 nucleotides agree with TRBD1. The CDR3 contains 16 residues. After removal of 6 bases from V and 4 bases from J, the junction contained 12 bases not matched to a gene. Germline V gene lookup returns CDR1 MDHEN and CDR2 SYDVKM. CDR3 nucleotides: TGTGCCAGCAGACCTACAGGGGCCCCGTCTTACAATGAGCAGTTCTTC. As protein: CASRPTGAPSYNEQFF.

The CDR3 spells CATSIYISNQPQHF. The CDR3 DNA is TGTGCCACCAGCATCTACATTAGCAATCAGCCCCAGCATTTT. The chain employs TRBV15 and TRBJ1-5, with D hard to call. The CDR3 extends over 14 amino acids. From germline, CDR1 is LNHNV and CDR2 YYDKDF (reference sequence). Trimming left V 4 bases short and J 0 bases short, with 7 bases between.

V is TRBV7-9 and J is TRBJ1-2, with D hard to call. Trimming stripped 1 base from V and 4 bases from J, with 13 bases between. In germline, CDR1 is SEHNR, CDR2 FQNEAQ (reference sequence). CDR3 length: 15 residues. DNA for the CDR3: TGTGCCAGCAGCTTAGTAGGTCACCATTTCTATGGCTACACCTTC. This encodes CASSLVGHHFYGYTF.

CDR3 DNA sequence: TGTGCCAGCAGTTTATGGGGGCAGGGCTACACCTTC. This codes for CASSLWGQGYTF. This chain joins TRBV28 and TRBJ1-2; TRBD1 might be the D (5 bases). Trimming left V 0 bases short and J 8 bases short, with 7 bases between. Germline loops: CDR1 MDHEN, CDR2 SYDVKM. This CDR3 is 12 amino acids long.

The rearrangement uses TRBV11-2 and TRBJ2-7; unclear D gene. V dropped 8 bases and J dropped 2 bases, with 7 bases sitting between them. Germline CDR1 is SGHAT and CDR2 is FQNNGV. The CDR3 consists of 11 residues. This chain's CDR3 is CASVPPYEQYF. CDR3 nucleotide sequence: TGTGCCAGCGTCCCGCCCTACGAGCAGTACTTC.

The rearrangement joins TRBV7-2 to TRBJ1-1; TRBD1 agrees at 10 bases. The CDR3 is 13 residues long. Germline CDR1 is SGHTA and CDR2 is FQGNSA. The ends lost 5 bases at V and 7 bases at J; junction bases unmatched: 4. This CDR3 reads CASSPWTGGEAFF. CDR3 bases: TGTGCCAGCAGCCCATGGACAGGGGGTGAAGCTTTCTTT.

The chain joins TRBV27 to TRBJ2-3, with D possibly TRBD2 on 5 matching bases. The length of the CDR3 is 14 residues. Germline V gene sequence: CDR1 MNHEY, CDR2 SMNVEV (reference sequence). Trimming removed 3 bases from V and 2 bases from J, with 9 bases in between. CDR3 sequence: CASSFSAITDTQYF. As DNA, the CDR3 is TGTGCCAGCAGTTTTAGCGCAATCACAGATACGCAGTATTTT.

Only one count was recorded for this clone. V usage is TRBV10-1 and J usage is TRBJ2-5; D gene uncertain. Trimming removed 2 bases at V and 3 bases at J, with 10 bases between. This CDR3 comprises 14 residues. Germline CDR1 and CDR2: WNHNN and SYGVQD (reference sequence). Here the CDR3 reads CASSEAFTEETQYF. CDR3 nucleotide sequence: TGCGCCAGCAGTGAGGCTTTTACAGAAGAGACCCAGTACTTC.

The chain combines TRBV5-4 with TRBJ2-7, with TRBD2 matching over 10 bases. Germline-derived CDR1 and CDR2 are SGHNT and YYREEE (reference sequence). V shed 0 bases, J shed 3 bases, and the junction held 9 bases outside the gene matches. This CDR3 is built from 17 residues. The CDR3 DNA is TGTGCCAGCAGCTTGGCGCTAGCGGGAGCGGGTATCTACGAGCAGTACTTC. Protein: CASSLALAGAGIYEQYF.

This rearrangement joins TRBV6-5 to TRBJ1-4; D is possibly TRBD1 (5 bases). Germline V lookup: CDR1 MNHEY, CDR2 SVGAGI. This CDR3 has 12 amino acids. Trimming stripped 5 bases from V and 8 bases from J, with 9 bases between. The CDR3, as DNA: TGTGCCAGCAGTCGGGGCAGGGAAAAACTGTTTTTT. Its protein is CASSRGREKLFF.

This chain joins TRBV5-4 and TRBJ2-1; weak D call: TRBD1 (5 bases). The V gene lost 1 base and the J gene lost 0 bases, with 8 bases spanning the gap. Germline CDR1 reads SGHNT; CDR2 reads YYREEE (reference sequence). The CDR3 sequence is 15 residues long. The chain's CDR3 is CASSLKGRSYNEQFF. DNA of the CDR3: TGTGCCAGCAGCTTGAAGGGGCGCTCCTACAATGAGCAGTTCTTC.

V is TRBV6-1 and J is TRBJ2-7; 8 bases align to TRBD2. Germline lookup yields CDR1 MNHNS and CDR2 SASEGT. The J segment lost 0 bases and the V segment lost 0 bases, leaving 1 base of the junction unmatched. This CDR3 is built from 15 residues. CDR3 in amino acids: CASSEAGTSSYEQYF. In DNA form, the CDR3 reads TGTGCCAGCAGTGAAGCGGGGACTAGCTCCTACGAGCAGTACTTC.

The chain couples TRBV7-6 to TRBJ2-2; D not resolved. The CDR3 spans 14 residues. Germline V gene sequence: CDR1 SGHVS, CDR2 FNYEAQ. V lost 1 base to trimming and J lost 1 base, with 4 bases between them. The DNA for the CDR3 is TGTGCCAGCAGCTTAGACGTGAACACCGGGGAGCTGTTTTTT. It codes for CASSLDVNTGELFF.

The rearrangement joins TRBV9 to TRBJ1-4, with 7 bases that match TRBD1. In germline, CDR1 is SGDLS, CDR2 YYNGEE. V gave up 3 bases and J gave up 3 bases; unmatched junction bases: 8. This CDR3 spans 16 amino acids. CDR3 sequence: CASSAGVGTANEKLFF. In nucleotides, the CDR3 is TGTGCCAGCAGCGCCGGCGTTGGGACAGCTAATGAAAAACTGTTTTTT.